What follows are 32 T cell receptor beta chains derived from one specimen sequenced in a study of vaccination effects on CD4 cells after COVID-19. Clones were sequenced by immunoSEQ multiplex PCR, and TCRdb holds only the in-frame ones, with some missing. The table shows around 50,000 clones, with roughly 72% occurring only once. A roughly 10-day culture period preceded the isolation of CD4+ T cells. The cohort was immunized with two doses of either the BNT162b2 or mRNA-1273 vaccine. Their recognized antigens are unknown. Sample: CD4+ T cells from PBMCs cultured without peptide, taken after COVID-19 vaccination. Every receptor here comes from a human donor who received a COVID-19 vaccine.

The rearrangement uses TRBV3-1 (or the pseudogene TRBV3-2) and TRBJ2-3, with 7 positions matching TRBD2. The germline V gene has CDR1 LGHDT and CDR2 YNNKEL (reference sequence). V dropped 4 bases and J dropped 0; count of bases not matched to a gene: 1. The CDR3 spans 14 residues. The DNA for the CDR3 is TGTGCCAGCAGCCCAGCGGGGAGCACAGATACGCAGTATTTT. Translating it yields CASSPAGSTDTQYF.

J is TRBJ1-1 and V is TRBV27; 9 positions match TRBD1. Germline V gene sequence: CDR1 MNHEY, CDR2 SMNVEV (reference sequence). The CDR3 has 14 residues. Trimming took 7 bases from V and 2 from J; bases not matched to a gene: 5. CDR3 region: CASNIQGANTEAFF. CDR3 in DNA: TGTGCCAGCAACATACAGGGGGCAAACACTGAAGCTTTCTTT.

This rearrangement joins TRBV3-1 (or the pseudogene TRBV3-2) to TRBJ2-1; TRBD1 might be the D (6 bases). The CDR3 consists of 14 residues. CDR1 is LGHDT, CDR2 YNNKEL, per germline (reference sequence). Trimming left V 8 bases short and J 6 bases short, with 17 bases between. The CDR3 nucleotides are TGTGCCAGCGCTACTCCGGGACACAGCAATGAGCAGTTCTTC. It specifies CASATPGHSNEQFF.

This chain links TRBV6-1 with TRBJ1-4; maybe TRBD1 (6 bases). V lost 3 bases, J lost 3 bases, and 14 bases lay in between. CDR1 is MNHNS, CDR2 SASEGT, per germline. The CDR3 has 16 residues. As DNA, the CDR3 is TGTGCCAGCAGTGACCTGTACAGGGCAGCTAATGAAAAACTGTTTTTT. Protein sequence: CASSDLYRAANEKLFF.

For the CDR3, the DNA is TGCGCCAGCAGCAGGAGCGGGTCCCCTGACATTCAGTACTTC. Amino acids: CASSRSGSPDIQYF. This chain uses TRBV5-1 with TRBJ2-4, with TRBD2 as a possible D gene (6 bases). This CDR3 has 14 amino acids. The germline V gene has CDR1 SGHRS and CDR2 YFSETQ. The V end was cut by 4 bases, the J end by 8 bases, with 16 bases between.

CDR3 amino acids: CASSQGLISNQPQHF. Written as DNA, the CDR3 is TGCGCCAGCAGCCAAGGGTTGATTAGCAATCAGCCCCAGCATTTT. The chain uses TRBV4-1 and TRBJ1-5; D unclear. Germline CDR1 MGHRA, CDR2 YSYEKL. The CDR3 consists of 15 residues. The germline V and J ends were trimmed by 1 base and 0 bases, with 7 bases remaining between them.

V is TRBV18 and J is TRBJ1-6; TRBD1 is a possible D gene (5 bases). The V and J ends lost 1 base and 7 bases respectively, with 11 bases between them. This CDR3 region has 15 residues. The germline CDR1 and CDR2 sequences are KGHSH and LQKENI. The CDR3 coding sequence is TGTGCCAGCTCACCACAGGACCCAGGGAATTCACCCCTCCACTTT. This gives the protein CASSPQDPGNSPLHF.

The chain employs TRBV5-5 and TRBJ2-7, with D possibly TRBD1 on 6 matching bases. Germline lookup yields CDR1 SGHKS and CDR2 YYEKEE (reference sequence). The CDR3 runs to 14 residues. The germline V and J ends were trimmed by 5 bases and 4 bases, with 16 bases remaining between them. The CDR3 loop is CASRDVTGNYEQYF. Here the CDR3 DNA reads TGTGCCAGCAGGGACGTCACAGGGAATTACGAGCAGTACTTC.

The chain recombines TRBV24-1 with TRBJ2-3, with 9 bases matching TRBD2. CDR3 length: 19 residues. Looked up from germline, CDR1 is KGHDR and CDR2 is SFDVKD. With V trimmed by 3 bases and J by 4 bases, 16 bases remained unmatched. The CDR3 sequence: CATSDPTSGLVFGADTQYF. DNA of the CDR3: TGTGCCACCAGTGATCCGACTAGCGGTTTAGTCTTCGGAGCAGATACGCAGTATTTT.

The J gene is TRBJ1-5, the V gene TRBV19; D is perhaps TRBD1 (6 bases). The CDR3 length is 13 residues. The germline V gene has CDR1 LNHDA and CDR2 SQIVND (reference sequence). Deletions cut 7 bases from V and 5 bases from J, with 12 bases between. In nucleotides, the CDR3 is TGTGCCAGTATGTCCCAGGGGTATCAGCCCCAGCATTTT. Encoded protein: CASMSQGYQPQHF.

This CDR3 reads CATSRGQNYGYTF. In DNA, the CDR3 is TGTGCCACCAGCAGAGGACAGAACTATGGCTACACCTTC. The chain links TRBV15 to TRBJ1-2; a weak D match, TRBD1 (5 bases). This CDR3 region has 13 residues. CDR1 LNHNV and CDR2 YYDKDF come from the germline V gene (reference sequence). V gave up 1 base and J gave up 2 bases, with 5 bases separating them.

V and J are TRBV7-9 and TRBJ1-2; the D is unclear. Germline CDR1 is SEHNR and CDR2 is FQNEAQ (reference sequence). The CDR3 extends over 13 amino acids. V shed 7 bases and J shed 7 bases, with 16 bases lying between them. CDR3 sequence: CASILPPARGYTF. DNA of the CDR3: TGTGCCAGCATCCTCCCCCCAGCCCGTGGCTACACCTTC. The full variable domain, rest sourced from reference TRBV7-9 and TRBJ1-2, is DTGVSQNPRHKITKRGQNVTFRCDPISEHNRLYWYRQTLGQGPEFLTYFQNEAQLEKSRLLSDRFSAERPKGSFSTLEIQRTEQGDSAMYLCASILPPARGYTFGSGTRLTVV.

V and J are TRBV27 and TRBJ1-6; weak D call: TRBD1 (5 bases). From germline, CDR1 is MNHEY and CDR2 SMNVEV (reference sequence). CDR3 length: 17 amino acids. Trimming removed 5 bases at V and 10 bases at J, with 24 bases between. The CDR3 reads CASSLLPPSGRESPLHF. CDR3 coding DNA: TGTGCCAGCAGTCTCCTTCCCCCCTCGGGACGAGAATCACCCCTCCACTTT.

CDR3 residues: CASSYLVGGGTEAFF. CDR3 sequence (DNA): TGTGCCAGCAGTTACTTGGTGGGGGGCGGCACTGAAGCTTTCTTT. This chain links TRBV6-6 with TRBJ1-1, with TRBD1 as a possible D gene (6 bases). V lost 1 base and J 4 bases, leaving 13 bases between the germline ends. Germline V gene lookup returns CDR1 MNHNY and CDR2 SVGAGI (reference sequence). The CDR3 runs 15 residues.

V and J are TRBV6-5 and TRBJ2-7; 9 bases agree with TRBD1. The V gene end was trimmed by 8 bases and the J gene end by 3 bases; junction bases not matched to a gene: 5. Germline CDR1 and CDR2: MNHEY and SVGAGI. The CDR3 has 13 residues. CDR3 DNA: TGTGCCAGCGGGACAGGGCAATTCTACGAGCAGTACTTC. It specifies CASGTGQFYEQYF.

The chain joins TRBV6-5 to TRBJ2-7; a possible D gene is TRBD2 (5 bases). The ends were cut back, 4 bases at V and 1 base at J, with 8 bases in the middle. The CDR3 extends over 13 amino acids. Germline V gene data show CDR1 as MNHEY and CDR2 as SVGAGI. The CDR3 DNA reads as TGTGCCAGCAGTTTCGACTATTCCTACGAGCAGTACTTC. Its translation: CASSFDYSYEQYF.

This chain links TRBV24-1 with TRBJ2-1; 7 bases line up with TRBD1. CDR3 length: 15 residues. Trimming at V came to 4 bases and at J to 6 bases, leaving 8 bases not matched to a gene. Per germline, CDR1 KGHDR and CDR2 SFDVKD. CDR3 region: CATSEVTGRPNEQFF. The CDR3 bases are TGTGCCACCAGTGAAGTGACAGGGCGCCCCAATGAGCAGTTCTTC.

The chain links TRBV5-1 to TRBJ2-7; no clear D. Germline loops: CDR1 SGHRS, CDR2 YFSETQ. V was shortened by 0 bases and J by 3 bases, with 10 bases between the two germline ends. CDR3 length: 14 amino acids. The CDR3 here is CASSLAAQNYEQYF. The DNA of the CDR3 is TGCGCCAGCAGCTTGGCCGCCCAGAACTACGAGCAGTACTTC.

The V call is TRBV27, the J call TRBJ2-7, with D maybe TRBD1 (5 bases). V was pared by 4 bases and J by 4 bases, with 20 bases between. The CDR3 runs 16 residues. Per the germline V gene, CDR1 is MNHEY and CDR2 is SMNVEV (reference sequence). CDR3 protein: CASSSQTVLSSYEQYF. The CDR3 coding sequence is TGTGCCAGCAGTTCTCAGACAGTTCTAAGTTCGTACGAGCAGTACTTC.

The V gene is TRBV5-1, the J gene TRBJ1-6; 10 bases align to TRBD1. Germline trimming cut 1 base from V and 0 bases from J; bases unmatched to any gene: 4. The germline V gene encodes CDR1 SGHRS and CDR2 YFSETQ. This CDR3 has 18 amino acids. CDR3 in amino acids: CASSLRDRGSSYNSPLHF. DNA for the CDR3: TGCGCCAGCAGCTTGAGGGACAGGGGCAGCTCCTATAATTCACCCCTCCACTTT.

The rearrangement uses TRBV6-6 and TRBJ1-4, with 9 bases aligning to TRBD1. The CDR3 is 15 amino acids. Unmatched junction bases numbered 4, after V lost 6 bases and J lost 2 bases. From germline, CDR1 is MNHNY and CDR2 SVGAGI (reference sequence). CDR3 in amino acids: CASSGQGNTNEKLFF. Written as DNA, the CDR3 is TGTGCCAGCAGCGGACAGGGGAACACTAATGAAAAACTGTTTTTT.

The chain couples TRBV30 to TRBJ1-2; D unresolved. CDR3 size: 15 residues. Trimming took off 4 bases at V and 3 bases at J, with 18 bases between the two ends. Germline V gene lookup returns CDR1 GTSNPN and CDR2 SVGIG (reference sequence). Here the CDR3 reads CAWIDTWGLDYGYTF. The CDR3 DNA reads TGTGCCTGGATCGACACGTGGGGTTTAGACTATGGCTACACCTTC.

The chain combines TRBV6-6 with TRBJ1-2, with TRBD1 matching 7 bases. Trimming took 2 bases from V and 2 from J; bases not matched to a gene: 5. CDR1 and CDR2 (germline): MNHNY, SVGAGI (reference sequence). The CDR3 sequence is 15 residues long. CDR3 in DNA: TGTGCCAGCAGTTACGGGTTACAGGGGAACTATGGCTACACCTTC. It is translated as CASSYGLQGNYGYTF.

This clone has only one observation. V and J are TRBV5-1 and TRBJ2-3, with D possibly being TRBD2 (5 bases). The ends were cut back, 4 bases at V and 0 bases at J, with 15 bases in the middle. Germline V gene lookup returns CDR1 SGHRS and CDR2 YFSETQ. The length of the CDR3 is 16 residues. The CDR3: CASSPGPGTSTDTQYF. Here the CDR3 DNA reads TGCGCCAGCAGCCCGGGTCCGGGAACTAGCACAGATACGCAGTATTTT.

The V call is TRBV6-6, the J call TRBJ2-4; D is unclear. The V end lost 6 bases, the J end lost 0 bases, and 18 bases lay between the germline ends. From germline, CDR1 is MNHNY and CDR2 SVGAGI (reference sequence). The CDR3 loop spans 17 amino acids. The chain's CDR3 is CASSRKAGFLAKNIQYF. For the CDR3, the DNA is TGTGCCAGCAGCCGAAAAGCCGGCTTCCTAGCCAAAAACATTCAGTACTTC.

The DNA for the CDR3 is TGTGCCAGCTCACCCGGTCCCTCAGGAAACACCATATATTTT. Protein: CASSPGPSGNTIYF. The V call is TRBV18, the J call TRBJ1-3; the D is unclear. Germline loops: CDR1 KGHSH, CDR2 LQKENI. This CDR3 is built from 14 residues. Deletions cut 3 bases from V and 4 bases from J, with 10 bases between.

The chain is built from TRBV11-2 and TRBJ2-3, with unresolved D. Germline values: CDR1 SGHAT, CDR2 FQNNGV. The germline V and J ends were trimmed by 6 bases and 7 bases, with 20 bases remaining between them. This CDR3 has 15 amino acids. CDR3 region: CASSPYFTKKNTQYF. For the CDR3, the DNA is TGTGCCAGCAGTCCTTATTTTACGAAGAAGAATACGCAGTATTTT.

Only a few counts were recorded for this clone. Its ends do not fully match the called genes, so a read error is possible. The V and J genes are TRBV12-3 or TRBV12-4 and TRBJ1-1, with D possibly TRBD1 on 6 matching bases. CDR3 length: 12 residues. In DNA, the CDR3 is TGTGCCAGCAAAGACAGGAACCCTGAAGCTTTCTTT. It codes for CASKDRNPEAFF.

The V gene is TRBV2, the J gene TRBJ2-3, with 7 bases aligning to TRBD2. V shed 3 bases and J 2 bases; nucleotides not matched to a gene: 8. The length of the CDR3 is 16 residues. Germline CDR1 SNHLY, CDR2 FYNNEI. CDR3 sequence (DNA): TGTGCCAGCAGTGATGGGAGGGCCAGGCTCACAGATACGCAGTATTTT. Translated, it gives CASSDGRARLTDTQYF.

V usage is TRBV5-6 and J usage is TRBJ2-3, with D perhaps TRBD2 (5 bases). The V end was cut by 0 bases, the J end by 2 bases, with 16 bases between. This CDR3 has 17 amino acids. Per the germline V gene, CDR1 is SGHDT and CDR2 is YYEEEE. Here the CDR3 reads CASSLVVAEGLTDTQYF. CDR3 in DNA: TGTGCCAGCAGCTTGGTTGTGGCCGAAGGACTCACAGATACGCAGTATTTT.

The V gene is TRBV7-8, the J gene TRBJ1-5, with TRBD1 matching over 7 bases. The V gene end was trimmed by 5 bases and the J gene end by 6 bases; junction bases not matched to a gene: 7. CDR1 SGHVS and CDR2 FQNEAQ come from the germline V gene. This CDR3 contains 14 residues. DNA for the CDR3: TGTGCCAGCAGCGGAGGGACAGAAAGTCAGCCCCAGCATTTT. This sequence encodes CASSGGTESQPQHF.

The CDR3: CASSESGGRGGYGYTF. Written as DNA, the CDR3 is TGTGCCAGCAGTGAAAGCGGGGGCAGGGGTGGCTATGGCTACACCTTC. The chain has TRBV6-1 and TRBJ1-2; a possible D gene is TRBD1 (6 bases). The germline V gene has CDR1 MNHNS and CDR2 SASEGT. This CDR3 spans 16 amino acids. Between the trimmed V and J ends, which lost 2 bases and 4 bases, there was a span of 17 bases.